This TCR beta chain appears in the sequencing data of a study of OX40 agonist ivuxolimab in advanced cancers. Whole-study context: With ivuxolimab, an agonistic anti-OX40 (CD134) antibody, patients were treated. It was permissible to have had prior anti-PD-1, anti-PD-L1 or anti-CTLA-4 therapy, and around 43% had some. One hepatocellular carcinoma and a couple of cutaneous melanoma patients partially responded. Study-wide findings and caveats: Compared with CD4+, CD8+ T cells on average had more expanded clones.

To note about this clone: The antigen remains unidentified.

V was trimmed by 8 bases and J by 2 bases, leaving 17 bases between them. The CDR3 spans 15 residues. Germline V CDR1 and CDR2: MGHRA, YSYEKL. Sequencing used immunoSEQ multiplex PCR; TCRdb keeps in-frame clones, though not all of them. This sample has tens of thousands of clones, with roughly 92% found just once. The chain carries TRBV4-1 and TRBJ2-3; D is ambiguous. This TCR was sampled from an adult with an advanced solid tumor such as melanoma, head and neck, liver or kidney cancer. This specimen was CD4+ or CD8+ T cells sorted from blood, taken in a trial of the OX40 agonist ivuxolimab. DNA of the CDR3: TGCGCCAGCCGAGAACGGCTTATAGACACAGATACGCAGTATTTT. Its translation: CASRERLIDTDTQYF.